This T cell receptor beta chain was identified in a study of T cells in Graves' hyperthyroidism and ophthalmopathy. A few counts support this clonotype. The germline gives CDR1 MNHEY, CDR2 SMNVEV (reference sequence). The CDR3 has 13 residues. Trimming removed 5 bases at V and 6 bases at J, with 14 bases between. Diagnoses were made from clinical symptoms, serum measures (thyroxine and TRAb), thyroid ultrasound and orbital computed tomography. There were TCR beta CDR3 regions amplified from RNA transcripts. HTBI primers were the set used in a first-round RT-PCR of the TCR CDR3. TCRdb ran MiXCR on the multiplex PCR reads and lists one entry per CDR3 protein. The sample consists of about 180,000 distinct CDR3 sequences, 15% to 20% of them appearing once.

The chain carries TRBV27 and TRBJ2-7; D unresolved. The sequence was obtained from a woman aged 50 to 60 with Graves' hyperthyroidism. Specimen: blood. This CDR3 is CASSPANSGEQYF. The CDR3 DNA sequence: TGTGCCAGCAGTCCTGCGAACTCTGGCGAGCAGTACTTC.